The 8 T cell receptor beta chains below all came from one sample that was sequenced in a study of blood T cell repertoires in COVID-19. This table comes from immunoSEQ multiplex PCR, and its TCRdb copy is limited to in-frame clones, with some not included. The table shows some 250,000 clones, with about 81% occurring only once. Source material: peripheral blood. The receptors come from a woman aged 60-75 years with active or convalescent COVID-19.

The chain couples TRBV30 to TRBJ2-5; TRBD2 matches 13 bases. Germline V lookup: CDR1 GTSNPN, CDR2 SVGIG (reference sequence). This CDR3 has 14 residues. The V gene end was trimmed by 5 bases and the J gene end by 1 base; junction bases not matched to a gene: 1. The CDR3 reads CAWGLAGVQETQYF. In DNA, the CDR3 is TGTGCCTGGGGACTAGCGGGGGTCCAAGAGACCCAGTACTTC. The full variable domain, completed using reference TRBV30 and TRBJ2-5, is SQTIHQWPATLVQPVGSPLSLECTVEGTSNPNLYWYRQAAGRGLQLLFYSVGIGQISSEVPQNLSASRPQDRQFILSSKKLLLSDSGFYLCAWGLAGVQETQYFGPGTRLLVL.

CDR3 residues: CASSRRTAYASGANVLTF. DNA of the CDR3: TGCGCCAGCAGCCGCCGGACAGCCTATGCCTCTGGGGCCAACGTCCTGACTTTC. The chain couples TRBV5-1 to TRBJ2-6; a weak D match, TRBD1 (6 bases). Trimming left V 4 bases short and J 0 bases short, with 17 bases between. CDR1 is SGHRS, CDR2 YFSETQ, per germline. The CDR3 contains 18 residues.

Ten or more counts support this clone. The rearrangement joins TRBV6-6 to TRBJ2-7; perhaps TRBD2 as D (8 bases). Trimming pared 5 bases from V and 3 bases from J, leaving 20 bases between. This CDR3 is built from 16 residues. CDR1 and CDR2 (germline): MNHNY, SVGAGI (reference sequence). The DNA for the CDR3 is TGTGCCAGCAGTCCGGGGGGGGCAGGGGGGAACTACGAGCAGTACTTC. This gives the protein CASSPGGAGGNYEQYF.

The V and J genes are TRBV2 and TRBJ1-3; 7 bases map to TRBD1. The germline V gene encodes CDR1 SNHLY and CDR2 FYNNEI. With V trimmed by 4 bases and J by 0 bases, 3 bases remained unmatched. The CDR3 length is 15 residues. The CDR3 coding sequence is TGTGCCAGCAGTGCACAGGGGAACTCTGGAAACACCATATATTTT. Translating gives CASSAQGNSGNTIYF.

The chain uses TRBV19 and TRBJ2-7; D gene unclear. CDR3 length: 15 amino acids. Germline V gene data show CDR1 as LNHDA and CDR2 as SQIVND (reference sequence). V was clipped by 5 bases and J by 2 bases, with 16 bases between them. The CDR3 region is CASSPRSVSTYEQYF. The CDR3 nucleotides are TGTGCCAGTAGTCCCCGGAGCGTGTCCACCTACGAGCAGTACTTC.

The V and J genes are TRBV10-3 and TRBJ1-2, with D uncertain. The germline V gene has CDR1 ENHRY and CDR2 SYGVKD. Between the trimmed V and J ends, which lost 5 bases and 2 bases, there was a span of 9 bases. CDR3 length equals 13 residues. Here the CDR3 reads CAISPGLNYGYTF. CDR3 DNA: TGTGCCATCAGTCCGGGATTGAACTATGGCTACACCTTC.

The chain couples TRBV7-9 to TRBJ1-1, with D maybe TRBD1 (5 bases). The V end lost 1 base, the J end lost 2 bases, and 8 bases lay between the germline ends. From germline, CDR1 is SEHNR and CDR2 FQNEAQ (reference sequence). This CDR3 has 14 residues. The CDR3 sequence is CASSLVQANTEAFF. CDR3 DNA: TGTGCCAGCAGCTTAGTACAGGCCAACACTGAAGCTTTCTTT.

This sequence joins TRBV30 and TRBJ1-2; 8 nucleotides match TRBD1. Germline CDR1 GTSNPN, CDR2 SVGIG (reference sequence). CDR3 length: 13 amino acids. After removal of 3 bases from V and 5 bases from J, the junction contained 5 bases not matched to a gene. In nucleotides, the CDR3 is TGTGCCTGGAGAGAACAGGGGGAGTATGGCTACACCTTC. Its translation: CAWREQGEYGYTF.